The rows below give T cell receptor beta chains drawn from one sample of a study of cytomegalovirus exposure and HLA in healthy donors. Using immunoSEQ multiplex PCR, the repertoire was profiled, and TCRdb retains in-frame clones only, with some absent. Here the sample spans a few hundred thousand clones, 86% being singletons. Input material: PBMCs. All receptors derive from a woman aged 18-29 years in good health and CMV-seronegative. Both conserved end residues are part of each CDR3. Fields, in order: CDR3 protein, J gene, V gene.

cdr3_aa: CASSQGRDVSYEQYF
j_call: TRBJ2-7
v_call: TRBV18

cdr3_aa: CASSEVTGVGQPQHF
j_call: TRBJ1-5
v_call: TRBV2

cdr3_aa: CATSSMAPPYEQYF
j_call: TRBJ2-7
v_call: TRBV15

cdr3_aa: CASSPGLAEANEQFF
j_call: TRBJ2-1
v_call: TRBV4-2

cdr3_aa: CASSLSPRDFGYTF
j_call: TRBJ1-2
v_call: TRBV27

cdr3_aa: CASSLKQGATFSGNTIYF
j_call: TRBJ1-3
v_call: TRBV7-9

cdr3_aa: CASSFQAGRLVADTQYF
j_call: TRBJ2-3
v_call: TRBV27

cdr3_aa: CAWSRDRGNQPQHF
j_call: TRBJ1-5
v_call: TRBV30

cdr3_aa: CASSESAGVPNPQHF
j_call: TRBJ1-5
v_call: TRBV6-4

cdr3_aa: CASRLVEGATGELFF
j_call: TRBJ2-2
v_call: TRBV5-1

cdr3_aa: CASSQERGSLAGADTQYF
j_call: TRBJ2-3
v_call: TRBV4-1

cdr3_aa: CASSPDRETSNQPQHF
j_call: TRBJ1-5
v_call: TRBV7-9

cdr3_aa: CASRDRGRIGELFF
j_call: TRBJ2-2
v_call: TRBV2

cdr3_aa: CASSLRTGRNTEAFF
j_call: TRBJ1-1
v_call: TRBV5-5

cdr3_aa: CAGGASGNQPQHF
j_call: TRBJ1-5
v_call: TRBV28

cdr3_aa: CASSQGVAGSSYNEQFF
j_call: TRBJ2-1
v_call: TRBV4-1

cdr3_aa: CASSLSGRVGRPQHF
j_call: TRBJ1-5
v_call: TRBV28

cdr3_aa: CASSLSSGRETQYF
j_call: TRBJ2-5
v_call: TRBV27

cdr3_aa: CASSQEGHSDEQFF
j_call: TRBJ2-1
v_call: TRBV6-4

cdr3_aa: CARERGTGGGHEQFF
j_call: TRBJ2-1
v_call: TRBV2

cdr3_aa: CASSYTGADQPQHF
j_call: TRBJ1-5
v_call: TRBV10-2

cdr3_aa: CASSPGQGLGEAFF
j_call: TRBJ1-1
v_call: TRBV7-9

cdr3_aa: CASSIGGTGEETQYF
j_call: TRBJ2-5
v_call: TRBV19

cdr3_aa: CASSLAVAGEHGYTF
j_call: TRBJ1-2
v_call: TRBV5-1

cdr3_aa: CASKLGPDREINQPQHF
j_call: TRBJ1-5
v_call: TRBV28

cdr3_aa: CASSPREEAEAFF
j_call: TRBJ1-1
v_call: TRBV7-8

cdr3_aa: CASTRQGGTYEQYF
j_call: TRBJ2-7
v_call: TRBV5-4

cdr3_aa: CASSYQTSGASF
j_call: TRBJ2-3
v_call: TRBV7-2

cdr3_aa: CASSHLGVAGADTQYF
j_call: TRBJ2-3
v_call: TRBV7-9

cdr3_aa: CAISAGHEKASYEQYF
j_call: TRBJ2-7
v_call: TRBV10-3

cdr3_aa: CASKGDWGDSYEQYF
j_call: TRBJ2-7
v_call: TRBV6-5

cdr3_aa: CASSSGGGQHSYEQYF
j_call: TRBJ2-7
v_call: TRBV13

cdr3_aa: CASRTSGYNEQFF
j_call: TRBJ2-1
v_call: TRBV2

cdr3_aa: CASSLALTSPLSSYEQYF
j_call: TRBJ2-7
v_call: TRBV5-1

cdr3_aa: CASSLWRGGNEQFF
j_call: TRBJ2-1
v_call: TRBV5-1

cdr3_aa: CASGPWQIQETQYF
j_call: TRBJ2-5
v_call: TRBV2

cdr3_aa: CASSLGGPGLAGMLYNEQFF
j_call: TRBJ2-1
v_call: TRBV7-8

cdr3_aa: CASSLALHEQYF
j_call: TRBJ2-7
v_call: TRBV7-9

cdr3_aa: CASRMDRGTSPLHF
j_call: TRBJ1-6
v_call: TRBV6-5

cdr3_aa: CASSQAQGAGGANVLTF
j_call: TRBJ2-6
v_call: TRBV4-1

cdr3_aa: CASSASDSVDTYEQYF
j_call: TRBJ2-7
v_call: TRBV28

cdr3_aa: CASSLAAGATDTQYF
j_call: TRBJ2-3
v_call: TRBV27

cdr3_aa: CASSVGESSTDTQYF
j_call: TRBJ2-3
v_call: TRBV9

cdr3_aa: CASSYSSRLTGELFF
j_call: TRBJ2-2
v_call: TRBV6-5

cdr3_aa: CASSRPGEINQPQHF
j_call: TRBJ1-5
v_call: TRBV6-1

cdr3_aa: CAWSHGGAYEQYF
j_call: TRBJ2-7
v_call: TRBV30

cdr3_aa: CASSLKGLGGGRTEAFF
j_call: TRBJ1-1
v_call: TRBV5-1

cdr3_aa: CASSGEGDFQETQYF
j_call: TRBJ2-5
v_call: TRBV6-1

cdr3_aa: CASSIEQGMDEQYF
j_call: TRBJ2-7
v_call: TRBV19

cdr3_aa: CAISESSGNTDTQYF
j_call: TRBJ2-3
v_call: TRBV10-3

cdr3_aa: CASRSDSYGYTF
j_call: TRBJ1-2
v_call: TRBV6-1

cdr3_aa: CASSLGPLPGLADYEQYF
j_call: TRBJ2-7
v_call: TRBV7-8

cdr3_aa: CASSPGQNYEQYF
j_call: TRBJ2-7
v_call: TRBV18

cdr3_aa: CASSRTGVNTEAFF
j_call: TRBJ1-1
v_call: TRBV27

cdr3_aa: CASSTLRGGYGYTF
j_call: TRBJ1-2
v_call: TRBV7-9

cdr3_aa: CASSGHSGGQETQYF
j_call: TRBJ2-5
v_call: TRBV5-5

cdr3_aa: CASSYTRTGEGFEAFF
j_call: TRBJ1-1
v_call: TRBV6-5

cdr3_aa: CASSLAGAGSYEQYF
j_call: TRBJ2-7
v_call: TRBV2